Sequencing of this T cell receptor beta chain was carried out in a study of a mutant IDH1 vaccine in newly diagnosed glioma. Study-wide background: Investigators started vaccination 4-6 weeks after radiotherapy alone, or with temozolomide cycles. Averaging around 40 years of age, treated patients were about 60% male and about 38% female.

The time point: week 23, last vaccination. In the vaccine, a single dose held 300 ug of the mutant IDH1 20-mer peptide, along with topical imiquimod. The CDR3 is 17 amino acids. From germline, CDR1 is GTSNPN and CDR2 SVGIG (reference sequence). The junction had 11 bases not matched to a gene; V was cut back by 3 bases and J by 0 bases. Clones were read by immunoSEQ multiplex PCR, and TCRdb kept only the in-frame ones, dropping some. The table records 70,000 to 95,000 clones, more than 70% of them present only once. This clone appeared a single time. Antigen unknown. Sequences were derived from PBMCs, sampled from a glioma patient whose treatment included an IDH1 peptide vaccine. The chain couples TRBV30 to TRBJ1-3, with 7 positions matching TRBD1. The sequence derives from a woman aged 50 to 65 with glioma. This chain's CDR3 is CAWRPKTGPLSGNTIYF. CDR3 nucleotides: TGTGCCTGGAGGCCGAAGACAGGGCCACTCTCTGGAAACACCATATATTTT.